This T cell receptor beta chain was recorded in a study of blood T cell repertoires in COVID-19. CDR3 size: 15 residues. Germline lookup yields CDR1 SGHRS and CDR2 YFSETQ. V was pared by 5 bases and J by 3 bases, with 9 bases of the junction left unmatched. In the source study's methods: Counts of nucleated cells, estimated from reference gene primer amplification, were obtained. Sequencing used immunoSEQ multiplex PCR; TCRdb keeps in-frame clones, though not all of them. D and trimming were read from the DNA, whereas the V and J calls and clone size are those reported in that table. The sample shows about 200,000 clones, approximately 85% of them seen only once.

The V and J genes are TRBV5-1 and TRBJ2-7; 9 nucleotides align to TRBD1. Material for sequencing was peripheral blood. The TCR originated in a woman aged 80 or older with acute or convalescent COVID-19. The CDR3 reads CASRGTGTGSYEQYF. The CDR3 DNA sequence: TGCGCCAGCAGGGGGACCGGGACAGGGAGCTACGAGCAGTACTTC.